This T cell receptor (beta chain) was sequenced in a study of cytomegalovirus exposure and HLA in healthy donors. Points from the study as a whole: The number of N-insertions in an Asian-associated ancestry cluster was reportedly below the roughly 660-donor mean in a later analysis. In a later analysis, common viral pathogens appeared linked to several of the most significant clusters. TCR beta chains associated with HLA were, in a later analysis, more clonally expanded than equally common others. Sequencing depth across donors, presence/absence analyses assumed, was roughly uniform.

In the case of this clone: The antigen remains undetermined.

The germline V gene has CDR1 MDHEN and CDR2 SYDVKM. V dropped 5 bases and J dropped 2 bases, with 15 bases sitting between them. The CDR3 loop spans 15 amino acids. The PCR had 60 Vbeta and 13 Jbeta primers. Sequenced by immunoSEQ multiplex PCR; TCRdb stores in-frame clones only, minus some. In the table there are about 88,000 clones, 85% to 90% of which are singletons. The chain couples TRBV28 to TRBJ1-2; possible D gene TRBD1, 5 bases. Specimen: PBMCs. This receptor was identified in a man aged 18 to 29 in good health and CMV-seronegative. The DNA of the CDR3 is TGTGCCAGCAGTCCCGGGGGAGGGGCCAACTATGGCTACACCTTC. Its protein product is CASSPGGGANYGYTF.